This TCR beta chain emerged from a study of blood T cells in healthy people across ages (dated by TCRdb to about 2015). A note on the overall study: In model experiments, template switching captured about one uniquely barcoded TCR beta cDNA molecule for every two T cells. Using deep sequencing normalized with unique cDNA molecular identifiers, the study measured how TCR beta repertoire diversity changes with age. Four age groups were formed from the donors: young (average roughly 16 years), middle-aged (around 37), aged (over 55) and long-lived (more than 75). Using the same blood draw, the study looked at two additional independent replicas of 1 million unique cDNA reads for two donors, one aged 18 to 30 and the other aged 80 or older. To avoid experimental bias, donors of different ages were distributed randomly across sequencing lanes.

V is cut by 8 bases and J by 1 base, and the space between the germline ends is 11 bases. The CDR3 contains 13 residues, cysteine and phenylalanine counted. Only the CDR3 region is kept as DNA, spanning 39 bases read in frame from base 1. The germline V gene yields ENHRY for CDR1 and SYGVKD for CDR2. The library was generated by 5' RACE. The sequencer listed for this sample is Illumina HiSeq 2500. The second PCR ran for roughly 7 to 12 cycles and used a J-beta primer mix along with a sample-barcoded 5' primer. Each TCR beta cDNA molecule received a unique molecular identifier from a template-switch 5' adaptor carrying 12 random nucleotides. Each sample yielded at least 3 million CDR3-containing paired-end reads. All of the RNA was converted into first-strand cDNA using the Mint cDNA synthesis kit, with a TRBC-specific oligonucleotide serving as the primer. Following uracil-DNA glycosylase treatment, all cDNA underwent a first 18-cycle PCR with the universal primers M1SS and BC2_uni_R. The authors' analysis ran thus. For normalization, 1 million high-quality reads, each with a distinct molecular identifier, were randomly selected from each sample. Instead of being binned into consensus sequences, reads that shared molecular identifiers were thrown out. MiTCR, with a Q25 quality threshold and the strictest error-elimination algorithm, was used for CDR3 identification, clonotype clustering and error correction. Lower-bound total TCR beta diversity was estimated with a nonparametric unseen species model using Euler transformation. Using fastp trimming at Q25 and MiXCR clonotype assembly, TCRdb reanalyzed the public sequencing data and kept in-frame beta chains. Identical CDR3 proteins give one entry, which carries the most common genes and DNA. None of the V and J calls come from the authors' own analysis; TCRdb made them. The sample table holds approximately 600,000 distinct CDR3 sequences, of which 58% were seen once. The top ten clonotypes cover more than 35% of the sample.

The donors were around 39 Caucasian individuals from Russia, aged roughly 6 to 95 years, who were systemically healthy. Approximately 9.3 milliliters of peripheral blood were drawn from each donor into EDTA-treated Vacutainer tubes. Ficoll-Paque density-gradient centrifugation was used to isolate PBMCs, with at least 6 million obtained per sample. Total RNA was extracted from PBMCs with Trizol reagent, with at least 6 micrograms obtained per sample. For every donor, flow cytometry on a PBMC aliquot measured the percentage of naive CD45RAhigh/CD27high T cells. Study-wide findings and limitations: Compared with the aged group, the long-lived group had more naive CD4+ T cells, fewer expanded clones and increased TCR diversity, suggesting age selection. There was a strong correlation between observed TCR beta diversity and the percentage of naive T cells measured by flow cytometry. Bulk unsorted PBMC profiling prevented conclusive comparison of naive and antigen-experienced compartments. Donor CMV infection status was unknown, potentially confounding age-related changes in expanded clonotypes. Observed TCR beta diversity per million T cells fell roughly linearly with age, and a significant reduction was already apparent by age around 40. Estimates of total diversity based on one million sequenced T cells were regarded as lower bounds and as underestimates.

This clonotype was detected a few times. Which antigen it targets is not known. No base quality values were provided; no much bigger clone lies one nucleotide off. This TCR was recovered from a man aged 60-69 years in good health. Sequencing was performed on blood. This sequence uses TRBV10-3 and TRBJ1-2; the D segment cannot be called with confidence. The nucleotides are TGTGCCATCCGCCCCGCTATTAACTATGGCTACACCTTC. It specifies CAIRPAINYGYTF.